The source of this TCR beta chain is a study of blood T cell repertoires in COVID-19. Produced via immunoSEQ multiplex PCR; TCRdb's table is partial and in-frame only. The sample holds more than 95,000 clones; more than 80% are singletons and the top ten take approximately 3%. The CDR3 spans 13 residues. Germline V lookup: CDR1 MNHEY, CDR2 SVGEGT. The V and J ends lost 3 bases and 15 bases, in that order; junction bases with no gene match: 10. The rearrangement joins TRBV6-2 or TRBV6-3 to TRBJ2-1; TRBD2 aligns across 8 bases. The material sequenced was peripheral blood. The sequence came from a woman of 80 years or more with COVID-19, enrolled during active disease. CDR3 amino acids: CASSYEAGARGFF. CDR3 bases: TGTGCCAGCAGTTATGAAGCGGGAGCCCGGGGGTTCTTC.